The following is a TCR beta chain sequence with its context. This entry belongs to a study of radiotherapy plus CTLA-4 blockade in lung cancer. Per germline, CDR1 SGHRS and CDR2 YFSETQ. This CDR3 comprises 16 residues. V lost 4 bases to trimming and J lost 2 bases; unmatched junction nucleotides: 8. Sequencing used immunoSEQ multiplex PCR; TCRdb keeps in-frame clones, though not all of them. The sample yields tens of thousands of clones, approximately 78% seen once. Sequencing was performed on peripheral blood, taken from a patient treated with radiotherapy plus ipilimumab. This TCR was sampled from a human donor with non-small cell lung cancer who had a complete response to radiotherapy plus ipilimumab. This chain links TRBV5-1 with TRBJ2-3, with 9 bases identical to TRBD2. The CDR3 nucleotides are TGCGCCAGCAGCCCCCGAGCGGGGGGCGTCACAGATACGCAGTATTTT. Translated: CASSPRAGGVTDTQYF. Combining the CDR3 with reference TRBV5-1 and TRBJ2-3 gives the whole variable domain KAGVTQTPRYLIKTRGQQVTLSCSPISGHRSVSWYQQTPGQGLQFLFEYFSETQRNKGNFPGRFSGRQFSNSRSEMNVSTLELGDSALYLCASSPRAGGVTDTQYFGPGTRLTVL.